This T cell receptor (beta chain) stems from a study of cytomegalovirus exposure and HLA in healthy donors. The donors were members of the validation cohort comprising 100 to 150 subjects, separate from the roughly 640-subject first cohort. Sequencing used immunoSEQ multiplex PCR; TCRdb keeps in-frame clones, though not all of them. The data hold a few hundred thousand clones, with about nine tenths observed a single time. Study results and limitations: The study listed under 200 cytomegalovirus-associated TCR beta chains. High sensitivity and specificity were reportedly achieved when the classifier diagnosed cytomegalovirus status.

The V gene's germline CDR1 is MNHEY and CDR2 SMNVEV (reference sequence). The V gene lost 3 bases and the J gene lost 4 bases, with 19 bases spanning the gap. The CDR3 covers 17 residues. Comments on this clone: The antigen remains unidentified.

J is TRBJ2-4 and V is TRBV27, with D possibly being TRBD2 (5 bases). The sequenced sample consisted of PBMCs. This clonotype was obtained from a woman under 30 in good health and CMV-seronegative. The CDR3 loop is CASSFFGGAGDKNIQYF. CDR3 DNA sequence: TGTGCCAGCAGTTTTTTTGGCGGAGCCGGGGATAAAAACATTCAGTACTTC.